A single sample is the source of the 25 T cell receptor beta chains below, sequenced in a study of cytotoxic CD8 clonotypes in ibrutinib-treated CLL (dated by TCRdb to 2020 to 2023). The library was generated by the immunoSEQ multiplex PCR assay. TCRdb's version of the immuneACCESS table is confined to in-frame rearrangements and falls short of the full clone set. An unresolved V gene accounts for under half of the shortfall where checked; the remainder is of unknown origin. This sample gives 50,000 to 65,000 clones in total; roughly 70% of them show up just once. The ten largest clones add up to around 43% of the sample. This specimen's time point label, interpreted: eleven to twelve months on ibrutinib. This material consisted of PBMCs, taken after 12 months of ibrutinib treatment. These receptors came from a human donor with chronic lymphocytic leukemia.

This sequence joins TRBV11-2 and TRBJ2-5; D unresolved. The tail of the sequence fits TRBJ2-7 better, so the J call may be wrong. The CDR3 runs 13 residues. The germline V gene encodes CDR1 SGHAT and CDR2 FQNNGV. In DNA form, the CDR3 reads TGTGCCAGCAGTTACACAGCCTACTACGAGCAGTACTTC. It codes for CASSYTAYYEQYF.

This clone appeared a few times. The rearrangement uses TRBV2 and TRBJ2-5; D gene unclear. Germline V lookup: CDR1 SNHLY, CDR2 FYNNEI. Trimming stripped 5 bases from V and 7 bases from J, with 14 bases between. CDR3 length equals 13 residues. DNA for the CDR3: TGTGCCAGCAGTCCCACAGAGATCGGGACCCAGTACTTC. Translating it yields CASSPTEIGTQYF.

The chain carries TRBV9 and TRBJ2-5, with D uncertain. The CDR3 contains 13 residues. V was shortened by 0 bases and J by 2 bases, with 5 bases between the two germline ends. CDR1 is SGDLS and CDR2 is YYNGEE in the germline V gene. The CDR3 reads CASSVGQQETQYF. In nucleotides, the CDR3 is TGTGCCAGCAGCGTAGGCCAACAAGAGACCCAGTACTTC. Based on the CDR3 plus reference TRBV9 and TRBJ2-5, the full variable domain is DSGVTQTPKHLITATGQRVTLRCSPRSGDLSVYWYQQSLDQGLQFLIQYYNGEERAKGNILERFSAQQFPDLHSELNLSSLELGDSALYFCASSVGQQETQYFGPGTRLLVL.

This clone was found a few times. This rearrangement joins TRBV4-1 to TRBJ2-7; 9 bases match TRBD2. The CDR3 spans 15 residues. Per the germline V gene, CDR1 is MGHRA and CDR2 is YSYEKL. V shed 1 base and J 3 bases; nucleotides not matched to a gene: 4. The CDR3, as DNA: TGCGCCAGCAGCCAAGTGACTAGCGGATACTACGAGCAGTACTTC. Amino acid sequence: CASSQVTSGYYEQYF.

V usage is TRBV30 and J usage is TRBJ1-4; possibly TRBD1 for D (5 bases). Trimming removed 3 bases from V and 7 bases from J, with 15 bases in between. This CDR3 has 14 amino acids. Germline V lookup: CDR1 GTSNPN, CDR2 SVGIG (reference sequence). CDR3 sequence reads: CAWRHLGATEKLFF. DNA for the CDR3: TGTGCCTGGAGACACCTAGGGGCGACTGAAAAACTGTTTTTT.

J is TRBJ2-3 and V is TRBV27; no definite D call. There are 15 residues in the CDR3. Germline V gives CDR1 MNHEY, CDR2 SMNVEV (reference sequence). V lost 6 bases to trimming and J lost 2 bases, with 15 bases between them. The CDR3, as DNA: TGTGCCAGCAGCTCCACTCCGCAAACCACAGATACGCAGTATTTT. Translation: CASSSTPQTTDTQYF.

This clone was observed a handful of times. The CDR3 loop is CASSEEGGAGYTF. CDR3 sequence (DNA): TGTGCCAGCAGTGAAGAAGGGGGGGCAGGCTACACCTTC. The chain couples TRBV6-5 to TRBJ1-2; D perhaps matches TRBD1 (6 bases). Germline CDR1 MNHEY, CDR2 SVGAGI. Trimming cost V 5 bases and J 8 bases, with 15 bases left between them. This CDR3 is 13 amino acids long.

In its sample, this clone was seen a few times. The chain has TRBV5-4 and TRBJ2-7; 12 bases map to TRBD1. Looked up from germline, CDR1 is SGHNT and CDR2 is YYREEE (reference sequence). CDR3 length: 14 amino acids. The junction had 4 bases not matched to a gene; V was cut back by 3 bases and J by 6 bases. The CDR3: CASSWDRGLGEQYF. CDR3 nucleotide sequence: TGTGCCAGCAGCTGGGACAGGGGGCTGGGCGAGCAGTACTTC.

The V and J genes are TRBV7-2 and TRBJ2-5; D might be TRBD1 (6 bases). Germline-derived CDR1 and CDR2 are SGHTA and FQGNSA. This CDR3 has 17 amino acids. Trimming took 2 bases from V and 9 from J, leaving 25 bases between them. The CDR3 DNA sequence: TGTGCCAGCAGCTTACCGACTTGGGACGGCCCAGGGGATCCCCAGTACTTC. Translated, it gives CASSLPTWDGPGDPQYF. Filled out from reference TRBV7-2 and TRBJ2-5, the complete variable domain reads GAGVSQSPSNKVTEKGKDVELRCDPISGHTALYWYRQSLGQGLEFLIYFQGNSAPDKSGLPSDRFSAERTGGSVSTLTIQRTQQEDSAVYLCASSLPTWDGPGDPQYFGPGTRLLVL.

This clone occurred a few times. The chain recombines TRBV5-4 with TRBJ2-2, with D perhaps TRBD1 (6 bases). Per the germline V gene, CDR1 is SGHNT and CDR2 is YYREEE (reference sequence). The CDR3 length is 16 residues. With 4 bases removed from V and 5 bases from J, the gap between germline ends came to 18 bases. The CDR3 coding sequence is TGTGCCAGCAGCCGAGGGGGAAATTTATTTACCGGGGAGCTGTTTTTT. The encoded protein is CASSRGGNLFTGELFF.

This clone appeared once. The CDR3 region has the DNA TGTGCCAGCAGCTTAGCAGAGGAGGAAAAACTGTTTTTT. As protein: CASSLAEEEKLFF. The chain is built from TRBV7-9 and TRBJ1-4; D is undetermined. This CDR3 has 13 residues. Germline V gene lookup returns CDR1 SEHNR and CDR2 FQNEAQ (reference sequence). Trimming took 0 bases from V and 8 from J, leaving 7 bases between them.

The V and J genes are TRBV6-5 and TRBJ1-2; TRBD1 agrees at 8 bases. The CDR3 totals 15 residues. The V gene's germline CDR1 is MNHEY and CDR2 SVGAGI. Germline trimming cut 5 bases from V and 8 bases from J; bases unmatched to any gene: 13. The CDR3, as DNA: TGTGCCAGCAGTCCCTCGACAGGGGTCGTCGGCGGCTACACCTTC. Amino acid sequence: CASSPSTGVVGGYTF.

The chain employs TRBV6-1 and TRBJ1-1; perhaps TRBD1 as D (5 bases). The germline V gene encodes CDR1 MNHNS and CDR2 SASEGT. The CDR3 length is 14 residues. V was trimmed by 6 bases and J by 11 bases, leaving 22 bases between them. Here the CDR3 reads CASRGRGFGFDAFF. As DNA, the CDR3 is TGTGCCAGCAGAGGACGGGGGTTTGGGTTCGACGCTTTCTTT.

The rearrangement joins TRBV15 to TRBJ2-7; maybe TRBD1 (6 bases). V lost 9 bases and J 3 bases, leaving 12 bases between the germline ends. The CDR3 loop spans 12 amino acids. Germline V gene sequence: CDR1 LNHNV, CDR2 YYDKDF (reference sequence). CDR3 in amino acids: CATSVGGYEQYF. DNA of the CDR3: TGTGCCACTTCGGTAGGGGGCTACGAGCAGTACTTC.

This clone was detected only a few times. This chain links TRBV4-2 with TRBJ2-2; D call uncertain. CDR3 length equals 13 residues. Between the trimmed V and J ends, which lost 2 bases and 6 bases, there was a span of 7 bases. CDR1 and CDR2 (germline): LGHNA, YNFKEQ. CDR3 sequence: CASSQRDPGELFF. In nucleotides, the CDR3 is TGTGCCAGCAGCCAAAGGGATCCCGGGGAGCTGTTTTTT.

The chain uses TRBV30 and TRBJ2-4, with D perhaps assigned TRBD1 or TRBD2 (6 bases each). The CDR3 contains 16 residues. Germline V gene sequence: CDR1 GTSNPN, CDR2 SVGIG (reference sequence). The V end was cut by 1 base, the J end by 1 base, with 14 bases between. The CDR3 DNA reads TGTGCCTGGAGTGCGGGACTTCAGGGGGCCAAAAACATTCAGTACTTC. It yields the protein CAWSAGLQGAKNIQYF.

This clone was counted a few times. This chain connects TRBV2 to TRBJ1-2; no clear D. The CDR3 length is 12 residues. V lost 1 base and J lost 7, with 7 bases in between. Per germline, CDR1 SNHLY and CDR2 FYNNEI. The CDR3 is CASSEGDVGYTF. DNA of the CDR3: TGTGCCAGCAGTGAAGGAGACGTTGGCTACACCTTC.

The rearrangement joins TRBV6-6 to TRBJ1-2; possible D gene TRBD1, 5 bases. The V and J ends lost 11 bases and 4 bases respectively, with 14 bases between them. This CDR3 comprises 12 residues. The germline CDR1 and CDR2 sequences are MNHNY and SVGAGI (reference sequence). CDR3 region: CAAGRGTYGYTF. DNA of the CDR3: TGTGCCGCTGGGAGAGGGACCTATGGCTACACCTTC.

The chain has TRBV30 and TRBJ1-3, with D possibly being TRBD1 (5 bases). V was cut by 0 bases and J by 4 bases, with 10 bases left in between. Germline assignment: CDR1 GTSNPN and CDR2 SVGIG (reference sequence). This CDR3 has 14 amino acids. CDR3 in DNA: TGTGCCTGGAGTGTGGGGCCTGGGGGAAACACCATATATTTT. Amino acids: CAWSVGPGGNTIYF.

V is TRBV6-6 and J is TRBJ2-5; 7 nucleotides match TRBD1. The V gene end was trimmed by 6 bases and the J gene end by 2 bases; junction bases not matched to a gene: 6. Germline CDR1 is MNHNY and CDR2 is SVGAGI (reference sequence). CDR3 length: 14 amino acids. The CDR3 sequence is CASRPGTAQETQYF. CDR3 nucleotide sequence: TGTGCCAGCAGGCCTGGGACAGCACAAGAGACCCAGTACTTC.

This chain connects TRBV4-1 to TRBJ2-1; no firm D call. Deletions cut 2 bases from V and 5 bases from J, with 7 bases between. Germline CDR1 reads MGHRA; CDR2 reads YSYEKL. The CDR3 is made up of 13 amino acids. CDR3 bases: TGCGCCAGCAGCCAACTAATGGACAATGAGCAGTTCTTC. Residues: CASSQLMDNEQFF.

The chain carries TRBV7-6 and TRBJ2-7; TRBD2 matches 9 bases. The germline V gene encodes CDR1 SGHVS and CDR2 FNYEAQ. The CDR3 is made up of 14 amino acids. Unmatched junction bases numbered 8, after V lost 5 bases and J lost 6 bases. CDR3 loop: CASSQLAGHSEQYF. DNA for the CDR3: TGTGCCAGCAGCCAGCTAGCGGGACACAGCGAGCAGTACTTC. Variable domain in full (rest from reference TRBV7-6 and TRBJ2-7): GAGVSQSPRYKVTKRGQDVALRCDPISGHVSLYWYRQALGQGPEFLTYFNYEAQQDKSGLPNDRFSAERPEGSISTLTIQRTEQRDSAMYRCASSQLAGHSEQYFGPGTRLTVT.

This chain connects TRBV30 to TRBJ2-5, with TRBD1 matching over 9 bases. This CDR3 has 18 amino acids. The junction had 14 bases not matched to a gene; V was cut back by 2 bases and J by 1 base. In germline, CDR1 is GTSNPN, CDR2 SVGIG (reference sequence). This chain's CDR3 is CAWSSLRTGGGIQETQYF. CDR3 sequence (DNA): TGTGCCTGGAGTTCACTCCGAACAGGGGGCGGGATCCAAGAGACCCAGTACTTC.

This clone was counted once. V usage is TRBV5-1 and J usage is TRBJ1-2; D gene unclear. Trimming took off 2 bases at V and 6 bases at J, with 17 bases between the two ends. This CDR3 has 15 amino acids. From germline, CDR1 is SGHRS and CDR2 YFSETQ. CDR3 nucleotides: TGCGCCAGCAGCTTTGCGGGGAGCGTAACTAATGGCTACACCTTC. Its translation is CASSFAGSVTNGYTF.

V and J are TRBV4-3 and TRBJ2-1; perhaps TRBD2 as D (5 bases). The V end lost 1 base, the J end lost 3 bases, and 16 bases lay between the germline ends. CDR3 size: 17 residues. Germline CDR1 and CDR2: LGHNA and YSLEER. CDR3: CASSQAVAGNFYNEQFF. DNA for the CDR3: TGCGCCAGCAGCCAAGCGGTAGCCGGGAATTTCTACAATGAGCAGTTCTTC.